These T cell receptor beta chains were read from a single sample in a study of PD-L1 blockade in urothelial cancer. The repertoire was sequenced with immunoSEQ multiplex PCR; TCRdb's copy has only in-frame clones and lacks some. The data contain roughly 50,000 clones, approximately 85% of them singletons. Source: PBMCs, taken around atezolizumab (anti-PD-L1) treatment. The receptor source for this set is a man in his sixties or seventies with urothelial cancer. CDR3s leave out the opening cysteine and the closing phenylalanine or tryptophan.

V gene | CDR3 protein
TRBV19 | ASSIAGTGGRETQY
TRBV19 | ASSRDRVAYEQY
TRBV13 | ASSLGLQWDTQY
TRBV11-3 | ASSLSGDTDTQY
TRBV30 | AWTSCWDMDEKLF
TRBV27 | ASSSLAGGRNEQF
TRBV5-4 | ASTQGGTSARGPDTQY
TRBV7-2 | ASSLESRGGTEAF
TRBV15 | ATSRVGLLKIPQY
TRBV11-2 | ASSLDRFYEQY
TRBV9 | ASSVVGAGGYNEQF
TRBV28 | ASRQQGVSTEAF
TRBV2 | ASSPFASGRGVEQF
TRBV6-5 | ASSLGESGNTIY
TRBV5-6 | ASTEGYRGLSYNEQF
TRBV7-8 | ASSPRSGTPLSYNEQF
TRBV5-1 | ASTTSGRPTSYNEQF
TRBV27 | ASSLASGDTDTQY
TRBV4-1 | ASSSLRDSLRPDYEQY
TRBV5-1 | ASSLGGGMGKLF
TRBV6-1 | ASSEVRGTEAF
TRBV19 | ASSPRQGGYGYT
TRBV7-9 | ASSSGGTALNEQF
TRBV6-6 | ASSYSGQGTEKLF
TRBV5-1 | ASSTGLAGESYEQY
TRBV12-5 | ASGPLRGTNTGELF
TRBV14 | ASSQDRVPPYEQY
TRBV27 | ASSPTGDSGETQY
TRBV2 | ASKRGLAVRYIQY
TRBV5-6 | ASSWGQGYYGYT
TRBV19 | ASSTSGGWQF
TRBV4-1 | ASSQDYQTGTRNTIY
TRBV5-1 | ASSSGTGANTGELF
TRBV9 | ASSVGGGRTSTDTQY
TRBV5-1 | ASSLGPPGGSTDTQY
TRBV19 | ASSIGQGQGSYNEQF
TRBV27 | ASSTQGARYEQY
TRBV30 | AWSVLRQGPYEQY
TRBV27 | ASSLSYEGWNEQF
TRBV6-1 | ASSDWTGTGRQLF
TRBV5-1 | ASSSGQGSSGYT
TRBV7-9 | ASSLDRGLETQY
TRBV5-4 | ASSFSSGRYNEQF
TRBV6-1 | ASSEGGSTDTQY
TRBV28 | ASSLTAYEQY
TRBV5-1 | ASSREPGLPADTQY
TRBV15 | ATSRDYQDRANQPQH
TRBV19 | ASSTSGTGAGANVLT
TRBV10-3 | ATSIVASSQNEQF
TRBV10-1 | ANTGDYEQY